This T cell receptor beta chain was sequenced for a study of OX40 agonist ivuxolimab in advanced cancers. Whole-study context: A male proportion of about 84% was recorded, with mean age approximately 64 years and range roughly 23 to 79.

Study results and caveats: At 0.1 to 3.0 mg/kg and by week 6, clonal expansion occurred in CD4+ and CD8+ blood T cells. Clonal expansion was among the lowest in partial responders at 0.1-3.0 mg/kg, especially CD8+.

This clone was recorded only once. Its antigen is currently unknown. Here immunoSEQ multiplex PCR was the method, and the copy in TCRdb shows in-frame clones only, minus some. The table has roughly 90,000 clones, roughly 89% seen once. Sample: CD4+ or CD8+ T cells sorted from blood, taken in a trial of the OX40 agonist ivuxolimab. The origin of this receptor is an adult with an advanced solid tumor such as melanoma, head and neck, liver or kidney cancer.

CDR3 bases: TGTGCCAGTAGTGCCCCGTCGCAGATCCAAGAGACCCAGTACTTC. Translation: CASSAPSQIQETQYF. This chain connects TRBV19 to TRBJ2-5; D gene uncertain. Germline values: CDR1 LNHDA, CDR2 SQIVND (reference sequence). Trimming removed 5 bases from V and 1 base from J, with 14 bases in between. This CDR3 is built from 15 residues.